A selection of T cell receptor beta chains follows, all from one sample in a study of shared clonotypes between healthy human individuals. The assay was immunoSEQ multiplex PCR, and TCRdb's table has in-frame clones only and misses some. This table has roughly 550,000 clones, around 95% appearing once. Sequencing was carried out using naive CD8+ T cells sorted from blood. All receptors come from a woman younger than 45 in good health. CDR3s include the opening cysteine and the closing phenylalanine or tryptophan. D genes are given only for firm matches. The listing skips clone size in some rows; elsewhere it reads once, few, many or a size class.

size	J	D	V	CDR3	DNA
NA	TRBJ2-7	TRBD2	TRBV27	CASSRLLAGGVYEQYF	TGTGCCAGCAGCCGCCTACTAGCGGGAGGCGTCTACGAGCAGTACTTC
NA	TRBJ2-5	NA	TRBV7-9	CASSLRQWETQYF	TGTGCCAGCAGCTTAAGACAGTGGGAGACCCAGTACTTC
NA	TRBJ1-1	NA	TRBV4-1	CASSQSEGGITEAFF	TGCGCCAGCAGCCAATCCGAAGGGGGGATCACTGAAGCTTTCTTT
NA	TRBJ2-7	TRBD2	TRBV6-1	CASSTLAGVDEQYF	TGTGCCAGCAGTACACTAGCGGGAGTTGATGAGCAGTACTTC
NA	TRBJ2-1	NA	TRBV27	CASSFGQSHEQFF	TGTGCCAGCAGTTTCGGACAGTCCCATGAGCAGTTCTTC
once	TRBJ2-2	NA	TRBV28	CASSFYRTANTGELFF	TGTGCCAGCAGTTTTTATAGGACGGCGAACACCGGGGAGCTGTTTTTT
NA	TRBJ1-2	TRBD1	TRBV27	CASSLVGGGDGYTF	TGTGCCAGCAGTTTAGTCGGAGGGGGCGATGGCTACACCTTC
NA	TRBJ2-1	TRBD2	TRBV9	CASSLGLAGGASSYNEQFF	TGTGCCAGCAGCCTGGGACTAGCGGGAGGTGCGAGCTCCTACAATGAGCAGTTCTTC
NA	TRBJ2-5	NA	TRBV4-2	CASSQDRVVRETQYF	TGTGCCAGCAGCCAAGATCGGGTTGTAAGGGAGACCCAGTACTTC
NA	TRBJ2-2	TRBD2	TRBV5-6	CASSWWAGVSGELFF	TGTGCCAGCAGCTGGTGGGCGGGAGTCTCCGGGGAGCTGTTTTTT
NA	TRBJ2-7	NA	TRBV6-1	CASSDWGSAYEQYF	TGTGCCAGCAGTGATTGGGGAAGCGCCTACGAGCAGTACTTC
NA	TRBJ2-3	TRBD2	TRBV19	CASSRLAGPDTQYF	TGTGCCAGTAGTAGACTAGCGGGACCAGATACGCAGTATTTT
NA	TRBJ1-5	NA	TRBV2	CASRRGGSQPQHF	TGTGCCAGCAGGAGGGGGGGGAGTCAGCCCCAGCATTTT
NA	TRBJ1-5	NA	TRBV28	CASTQRYSNQPQHF	TGTGCCAGCACCCAACGCTATAGCAATCAGCCCCAGCATTTT
NA	TRBJ2-7	TRBD1	TRBV4-1	CASSQEGTGTYEQYF	TGCGCCAGCAGCCAAGAAGGGACAGGTACCTACGAGCAGTACTTC
NA	TRBJ2-7	TRBD2	TRBV4-1	CASSQTSGPTYEQYF	TGCGCCAGCAGCCAAACTAGCGGGCCCACCTACGAGCAGTACTTC